These T cell receptor beta chains were read from a single sample in a study of blood T cell repertoires in COVID-19. Clones were sequenced by immunoSEQ multiplex PCR, and TCRdb holds only the in-frame ones, with some missing. The profile shows 200,000 to 250,000 clones, approximately 90% of them singletons. Sequencing input: peripheral blood. These receptors originate from a man aged 30 to 39 with COVID-19, enrolled during active disease. The CDR3 runs from the conserved cysteine through the conserved F or W. The order of the fields is J gene, clone size, V gene, D gene, CDR3 protein, CDR3 DNA. The D gene is left open where the match is weak. Only some rows state a clone size, as once, few, many or a class for expanded clones.

>TRBJ2-1|.|TRBV7-2|.
CASSSRQTTTYNEQFF
TGTGCCAGCAGCTCCAGACAGACCACCACCTACAATGAGCAGTTCTTC
>TRBJ2-7|.|TRBV4-1|TRBD1
CASSQDLGQGYEQYF
TGCGCCAGCAGCCAAGATCTGGGACAGGGTTACGAGCAGTACTTC
>TRBJ1-2|.|TRBV7-2|.
CASSPDSYYGYTF
TGTGCCAGCAGCCCAGACAGTTACTATGGCTACACCTTC
>TRBJ1-2|.|TRBV3-1/TRBV3-2|.
CASSPGRPNYGYTF
TGTGCCAGCAGCCCGGGGAGACCCAACTATGGCTACACCTTC
>TRBJ2-7|.|TRBV7-3|.
CASSLQGGTSYEQYF
TGTGCCAGCAGCTTACAGGGGGGCACCTCCTACGAGCAGTACTTC
>TRBJ2-1|once|TRBV24-1|.
CATKTPGVDEQFF
TGTGCCACCAAGACGCCGGGAGTCGATGAGCAGTTCTTC
>TRBJ2-5|.|TRBV5-1|TRBD2
CASSLAAGAVQETQYF
TGCGCCAGCAGCTTGGCCGCGGGAGCGGTCCAAGAGACCCAGTACTTC
>TRBJ1-2|.|TRBV6-1|.
CASSEGQGRYGYTF
TGTGCCAGCAGTGAAGGGCAGGGAAGGTATGGCTACACCTTC
>TRBJ1-1|.|TRBV12-3/TRBV12-4|TRBD1
CASSLTGDMEAFF
TGTGCCAGCAGTTTGACAGGGGACATGGAGGCTTTCTTT
>TRBJ1-2|.|TRBV6-5|TRBD1
CASRDRKSYGYTF
TGTGCCAGCAGGGACAGGAAAAGCTATGGCTACACCTTC
>TRBJ2-3|.|TRBV5-1|.
CASSLTVAGDTQYF
TGCGCCAGCAGCTTGACGGTGGCGGGGGATACGCAGTATTTT
>TRBJ1-1|once|TRBV5-4|TRBD1
CASSLDRENTEAFF
TGTGCCAGCAGTTTAGACAGGGAGAACACTGAAGCTTTCTTT
>TRBJ1-2|.|TRBV6-1|.
CASSDGGGGYTF
TGTGCCAGCAGTGATGGGGGCGGAGGCTACACCTTC
>TRBJ1-2|.|TRBV7-2|.
CASTVILVDRGYTF
TGTGCCAGCACCGTGATCCTAGTGGACAGAGGCTACACCTTC
>TRBJ1-2|.|TRBV10-3|TRBD1
CAIGGQSGLYGYTF
TGTGCCATCGGGGGACAGAGTGGTCTTTATGGCTACACCTTC